Presented here are 5 T cell receptor beta chains from one specimen sequenced in a study of cytomegalovirus exposure and HLA in healthy donors. Clones were read by immunoSEQ multiplex PCR, and TCRdb kept only the in-frame ones, dropping some. The sample shows some 56,000 clones, 93% of them seen only once. What was sequenced was PBMCs. The receptors originated from a woman aged 18-29 years in good health and CMV-seropositive.

The rearrangement joins TRBV15 to TRBJ2-7; D gene unclear. The CDR3 length is 15 residues. The germline V gene has CDR1 LNHNV and CDR2 YYDKDF (reference sequence). The V and J ends lost 5 bases and 5 bases respectively, with 19 bases between them. CDR3 loop: CATSPRLSGTHEQYF. CDR3 bases: TGTGCCACCAGCCCGCGACTGTCGGGTACACACGAGCAGTACTTC.

This sequence joins TRBV6-6 and TRBJ1-1; 7 bases agree with TRBD1. Germline values: CDR1 MNHNY, CDR2 SVGAGI (reference sequence). CDR3 length: 14 residues. V shed 6 bases and J 2 bases; nucleotides not matched to a gene: 6. CDR3 bases: TGTGCCAGCAGAATAGGACAGGCTAACACTGAAGCTTTCTTT. Translated, it gives CASRIGQANTEAFF.

The chain recombines TRBV27 with TRBJ1-2; 7 nucleotides line up with TRBD1. Germline lookup yields CDR1 MNHEY and CDR2 SMNVEV (reference sequence). Trimming took 6 bases from V and 8 from J; bases not matched to a gene: 9. CDR3 size: 13 residues. CDR3 nucleotide sequence: TGTGCCAGCAGACCACAGGGGCTAAAGGGCTACACCTTC. Translated, it gives CASRPQGLKGYTF.

The chain is built from TRBV2 and TRBJ2-7; D possibly corresponds to TRBD1 (6 bases). This CDR3 has 13 residues. The germline V and J ends were trimmed by 3 bases and 6 bases, with 12 bases remaining between them. The germline gives CDR1 SNHLY, CDR2 FYNNEI. CDR3 bases: TGTGCCAGCAGTGACGACAGGATGGGCGAGCAGTACTTC. Its translation is CASSDDRMGEQYF.

The V call is TRBV19, the J call TRBJ1-2, with 8 bases lining up with TRBD1. The CDR3 runs 14 residues. After removal of 2 bases from V and 3 bases from J, the junction contained 2 bases not matched to a gene. Germline CDR1 is LNHDA and CDR2 is SQIVND (reference sequence). The CDR3 sequence: CASSIQQGDYGYTF. In DNA form, the CDR3 reads TGTGCCAGTAGTATACAACAGGGGGACTATGGCTACACCTTC.